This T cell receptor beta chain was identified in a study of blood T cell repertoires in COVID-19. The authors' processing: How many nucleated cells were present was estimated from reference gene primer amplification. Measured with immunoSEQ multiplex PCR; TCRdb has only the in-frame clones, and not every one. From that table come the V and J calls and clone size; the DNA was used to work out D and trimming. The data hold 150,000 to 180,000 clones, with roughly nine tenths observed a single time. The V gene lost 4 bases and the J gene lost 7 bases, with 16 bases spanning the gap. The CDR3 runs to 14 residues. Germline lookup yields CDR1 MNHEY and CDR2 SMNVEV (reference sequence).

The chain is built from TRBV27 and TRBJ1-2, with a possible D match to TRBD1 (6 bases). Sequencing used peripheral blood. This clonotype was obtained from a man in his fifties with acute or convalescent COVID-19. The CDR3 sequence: CASSSGARAGGYTF. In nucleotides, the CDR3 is TGTGCCAGCAGTTCAGGGGCCAGGGCTGGTGGCTACACCTTC.